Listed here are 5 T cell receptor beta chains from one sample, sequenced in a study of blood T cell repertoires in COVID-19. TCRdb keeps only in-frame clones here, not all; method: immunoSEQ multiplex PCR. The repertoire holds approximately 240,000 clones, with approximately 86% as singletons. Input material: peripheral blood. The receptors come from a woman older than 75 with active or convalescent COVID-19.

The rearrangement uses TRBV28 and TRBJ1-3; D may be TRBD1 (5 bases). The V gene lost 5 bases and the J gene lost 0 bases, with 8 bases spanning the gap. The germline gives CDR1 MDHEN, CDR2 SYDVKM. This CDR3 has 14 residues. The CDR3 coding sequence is TGTGCCAGCAGTCCAGACAGCTCTGGAAACACCATATATTTT. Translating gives CASSPDSSGNTIYF.

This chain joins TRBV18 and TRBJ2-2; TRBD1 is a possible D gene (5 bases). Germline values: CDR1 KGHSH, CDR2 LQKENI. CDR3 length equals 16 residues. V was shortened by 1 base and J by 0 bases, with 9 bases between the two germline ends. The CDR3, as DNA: TGTGCCAGCTCACCACAGGTCAGGGCGAACACCGGGGAGCTGTTTTTT. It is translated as CASSPQVRANTGELFF.

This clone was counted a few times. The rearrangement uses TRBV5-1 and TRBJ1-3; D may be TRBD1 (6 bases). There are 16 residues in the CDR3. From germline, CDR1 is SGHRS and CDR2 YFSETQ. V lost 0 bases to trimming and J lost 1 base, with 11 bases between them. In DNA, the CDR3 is TGCGCCAGCAGCTTGGGTGGACAGCCTTCTGGAAACACCATATATTTT. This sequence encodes CASSLGGQPSGNTIYF.

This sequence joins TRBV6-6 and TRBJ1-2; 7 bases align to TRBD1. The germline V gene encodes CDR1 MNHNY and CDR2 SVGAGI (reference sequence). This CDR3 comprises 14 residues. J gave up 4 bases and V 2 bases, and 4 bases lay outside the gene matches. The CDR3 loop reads CASSYVGTVYGYTF. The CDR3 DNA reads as TGTGCCAGCAGTTACGTCGGGACAGTCTATGGCTACACCTTC.

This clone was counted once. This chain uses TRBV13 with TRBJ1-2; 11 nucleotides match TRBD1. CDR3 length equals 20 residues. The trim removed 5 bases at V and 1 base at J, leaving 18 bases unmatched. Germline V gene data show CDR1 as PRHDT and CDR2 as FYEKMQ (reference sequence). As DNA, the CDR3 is TGTGCCAGCAGCCCAATATCGGGACAGGGGGATGTTATAGTTAACTATGGCTACACCTTC. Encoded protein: CASSPISGQGDVIVNYGYTF.